These T cell receptor beta chains were read from a single sample in a study of T cell changes during pregnancy in multiple sclerosis. The repertoire was sequenced with immunoSEQ multiplex PCR; TCRdb's copy has only in-frame clones and lacks some. The table shows under 75,000 clones, with approximately 91% occurring only once. This specimen consisted of CD4+ T cells from peripheral blood mononuclear cells, obtained after pregnancy. The receptor source for this set is a female donor with multiple sclerosis, enrolled in a pregnancy study. Each CDR3 is given with its conserved first and last residue. D genes are given only for firm matches. Size values are once, few and many counts, or a class for expanded clones, and some rows have none.

j_gene	abundance	v_gene	d_gene	CDR3aa	CDR3nt
TRBJ2-7	.	TRBV7-8	TRBD2	CASRFGGGSEQYF	TGTGCCAGCAGGTTTGGGGGGGGAAGCGAGCAGTACTTC
TRBJ1-1	few	TRBV1	.	CTSSHTGQGNEAFF	TGCACCAGCAGCCATACGGGACAGGGCAATGAAGCTTTCTTT
TRBJ1-4	.	TRBV5-1	.	CASRPGLANEKLFF	TGCGCCAGCAGGCCAGGGTTGGCTAATGAAAAACTGTTTTTT
TRBJ1-2	.	TRBV7-9	TRBD1	CASSATGIRSYGYTF	TGTGCCAGCAGCGCGACAGGGATCCGTTCCTATGGCTACACCTTC
TRBJ1-5	.	TRBV2	.	CASSERGGRQPQHF	TGTGCCAGCAGTGAAAGGGGAGGTAGACAGCCCCAGCATTTT
TRBJ1-5	once	TRBV15	.	CATSRSNQPQHF	TGTGCCACCAGCAGATCGAATCAGCCCCAGCATTTT
TRBJ2-7	.	TRBV10-3	TRBD2	CAISAAGGYEQYF	TGTGCCATCAGCGCAGCGGGAGGGTACGAGCAGTACTTC
TRBJ2-5	.	TRBV28	TRBD2	CASSLGREFPYQETQYF	TGTGCCAGCAGTTTAGGGCGGGAGTTTCCGTACCAAGAGACCCAGTACTTC
TRBJ1-2	.	TRBV19	TRBD1	CASSDRGSTNYGYTF	TGTGCCAGTAGTGACAGGGGGTCCACTAACTATGGCTACACCTTC
TRBJ1-1	once	TRBV6-1	.	CASSVMEAFF	TGTGCCAGCAGTGTCATGGAAGCTTTCTTT
TRBJ2-2	.	TRBV7-2	TRBD2	CASRQAGATGELFF	TGTGCCAGCAGACAAGCGGGAGCCACCGGGGAGCTGTTTTTT
TRBJ2-3	.	TRBV5-4	TRBD1	CASSVEPRGPKTDTQYF	TGTGCCAGCAGCGTTGAACCCAGGGGGCCGAAGACAGATACGCAGTATTTT
TRBJ2-2	.	TRBV5-4	TRBD2	CASSRTSGRTGELFF	TGTGCCAGCAGCCGGACTAGCGGGAGAACCGGGGAGCTGTTTTTT
TRBJ2-3	.	TRBV9	.	CASSGRQASTDTQYF	TGTGCCAGCAGCGGACGACAGGCTAGCACAGATACGCAGTATTTT
TRBJ2-6	.	TRBV27	.	CASRPFSGAGANVLTF	TGTGCCAGCAGACCATTTAGCGGAGCTGGGGCCAACGTCCTGACTTTC
TRBJ1-1	.	TRBV5-1	.	CASSGFKDRHTEAFF	TGCGCCAGCAGCGGGTTCAAGGACAGACACACTGAAGCTTTCTTT
TRBJ1-6	.	TRBV5-6	TRBD1	CASSSERQGYSPLHF	TGTGCCAGCAGCTCGGAAAGACAGGGGTATTCACCCCTCCACTTT
TRBJ2-2	.	TRBV6-4	.	CASSESGGGELFF	TGTGCCAGCAGTGAATCCGGGGGCGGGGAGCTGTTTTTT
TRBJ2-5	.	TRBV5-3	.	CARSPGETQYF	TGTGCCAGAAGCCCGGGAGAGACCCAGTACTTC
TRBJ1-2	.	TRBV7-3	.	CASSLNGGSGYTF	TGTGCCAGCAGCTTAAATGGGGGCTCTGGCTACACCTTC
TRBJ1-5	.	TRBV6-5	.	CASRPRQGNQPQHF	TGTGCCAGCAGACCCAGACAGGGCAATCAGCCCCAGCATTTT
TRBJ2-2	.	TRBV11-3	TRBD1	CASSLWGQGKTGELFF	TGTGCCAGCAGCTTATGGGGACAGGGGAAAACCGGGGAGCTGTTTTTT
TRBJ2-2	.	TRBV2	.	CASSEQGSNTGELFF	TGTGCCAGCAGTGAACAGGGTTCGAACACCGGGGAGCTGTTTTTT
TRBJ2-1	.	TRBV7-3	.	CASSPHRTSYNEQFF	TGTGCCAGCAGCCCTCACAGGACCTCCTACAATGAGCAGTTCTTC
TRBJ2-1	.	TRBV4-1	.	CASSQEGLPYNEQFF	TGCGCCAGCAGCCAAGAGGGACTCCCCTACAATGAGCAGTTCTTC
TRBJ2-7	.	TRBV19	.	CASSMGASDSYEQYF	TGTGCCAGTAGTATGGGGGCCTCGGACTCCTACGAGCAGTACTTC
TRBJ2-6	.	TRBV7-3	.	CASSIQGGGANVLTF	TGTGCCAGCAGCATACAGGGTGGAGGGGCCAACGTCCTGACTTTC
TRBJ2-7	.	TRBV6-5	TRBD1	CASSRDRDGEQYF	TGTGCCAGCAGCCGGGACAGGGACGGCGAGCAGTACTTC
TRBJ2-7	.	TRBV11-2	TRBD2	CASSLGGVRGPPYEQYF	TGTGCCAGCAGTCTGGGAGGGGTGAGGGGACCACCCTACGAGCAGTACTTC
TRBJ1-1	.	TRBV9	.	CASSVATGGPLTEAFF	TGTGCCAGCAGCGTAGCTACGGGAGGGCCCCTCACTGAAGCTTTCTTT
TRBJ2-5	few	TRBV7-9	TRBD1	CASSDRGGETQYF	TGTGCCAGCAGCGACAGGGGTGGGGAGACCCAGTACTTC